The entry below describes one T cell receptor beta chain. In the original analysis: The assay estimated nucleated cells by amplifying reference gene primers. Data came from immunoSEQ multiplex PCR; TCRdb stores just in-frame clones and leaves some out. That table is the source of V, J and clone size, and D and trimming were worked out from the DNA. Of over 200,000 clones listed, over 75% were seen once; the top ten hold around 0.67%. These data belong to a study of blood T cell repertoires in COVID-19. On the study more broadly: Material from acute and convalescent COVID-19 was sourced from the United States, Italy and Spain. Sources were T cells, B-cell-depleted T cells, or PBMCs; the material itself was cDNA or gDNA.

The germline V gene encodes CDR1 MRHNA and CDR2 SNTAGT. V lost 3 bases and J 1 base, leaving 6 bases between the germline ends. The CDR3 extends over 13 amino acids. The sequence was obtained from a human donor in a cohort sampled during active COVID-19. This chain links TRBV6-4 with TRBJ1-1; D not resolved. Material: peripheral blood. The CDR3 loop reads CASSEQTNTEAFF. As DNA, the CDR3 is TGTGCCAGCAGTGAACAAACGAACACTGAAGCTTTCTTT.